This T cell receptor (beta chain) appears in the sequencing data of a study of T cell repertoires in ileal Crohn's disease (dated by TCRdb to the late 2010s). Regarding the complete study: The median duration of disease was 7.5 to 9.5 years, and at the time of surgery around 36% of patients were active smokers. Roughly half of the patients were given postoperative therapy, with fewer than 12 receiving thiopurines and about 19 receiving anti-TNF agents. Every patient underwent surgery because of a complication, which was stricturing disease in around 61% of cases and penetrating disease in roughly 39%. Running in parallel with the study was a multicentre cohort set up to find predictors of early endoscopic recurrence following ileocolonic resection. A prospective multicentre cohort supplied the 55 or so Crohn's disease patients whose TCR repertoires were analysed. Endoscopic postoperative recurrence was defined as a Rutgeerts score above i0. A total of 170 or so mucosal samples from about 50 patients were sequenced, with samples obtained at several locations on the surgical specimen and at postoperative endoscopy.

Adults with ileal or ileocolonic Crohn's disease for whom ileocolonic resection was indicated were considered eligible. Whole ileal mucosal biopsies were stored frozen at -80°C before DNA extraction. Genomic DNA was isolated from frozen whole biopsies using a TRizol-based method, and the DNA was quantified with a NanoDrop 2000 spectrophotometer. Sequences MNHEY (CDR1) and SVGAGI (CDR2) are obtained from the germline V gene. Measured from the cysteine to the phenylalanine, the CDR3 is 15 residues long. Here the CDR3 DNA is all that survives: 45 bases in frame from base 1. Cut back by 7 bases and 1 base, the V and J ends lie 15 bases apart. For commercial TCRB immunosequencing, five hundred nanograms of biopsy DNA were submitted for each sample. CDR3 regions were amplified from genomic DNA by Adaptive Biotechnology using a two-step, amplification bias-controlled multiplex PCR. In the first PCR, primers covered every V and J gene segment, and in the second PCR, barcodes and Illumina adapters were added. CDR3 libraries were sequenced using an Illumina instrument. Processing in the source paper ran as follows. The analysis used both the pipelines supplied by the vendor and custom analysis of the raw data in R/Bioconductor with R version 3.3.0. Clonality, ranging from 0 to 1, was calculated as the inverse of the normalised Shannon entropy of all productive clones. High-frequency clones were defined as the repertoire share of the top 100 clones, retaining only clones passing a 95% confidence test. Repertoire diversity was measured with the Simpson index, and overlap between samples was measured with the Morisita-Horn index. Drawn from immuneACCESS, this table holds only the in-frame rearrangements with V and J called that TCRdb kept. Clones are partly lost; checked studies trace under half to an unresolved V gene and leave the rest unexplained. The V and J calls and clone size were taken over from that table, and D and trimming were inferred from the DNA. The sample contains 5,000 or so clones, about four fifths of them found a single time. The biggest ten clones account for roughly 12% of the sample.

Note on this clone: No antigen is known for it. Nothing much larger sits one base from this clone, and base qualities are not available.

The research as a whole found: Compared with CD4 T cells, sorted CD8 T cells contained more high-frequency clones, which suggests that the mucosal expansions were mostly CD8. Patients who were active smokers at surgery had a significantly higher proportion of clonal expansions than non-smokers (around 24% vs 18%, p=0.02). Only a subgroup of patients, of unstated size, had mucosal CD4 and CD8 T cells sorted and sequenced. Higher high-frequency clone percentages at surgery were associated with endoscopic recurrence; all patients with clonality above 26.8% (18/57) had recurrence.

The chain joins TRBV6-5 to TRBJ2-3, with TRBD1 tentatively as D gene (5 bases match). Specimen: ileal tissue. The receptor's source is an adult with Crohn's disease. This receptor has the CDR3 CASIPSGSRTDTQYF. The sequenced DNA is TGTGCCAGCATTCCATCAGGGTCTCGCACAGATACGCAGTATTTT.